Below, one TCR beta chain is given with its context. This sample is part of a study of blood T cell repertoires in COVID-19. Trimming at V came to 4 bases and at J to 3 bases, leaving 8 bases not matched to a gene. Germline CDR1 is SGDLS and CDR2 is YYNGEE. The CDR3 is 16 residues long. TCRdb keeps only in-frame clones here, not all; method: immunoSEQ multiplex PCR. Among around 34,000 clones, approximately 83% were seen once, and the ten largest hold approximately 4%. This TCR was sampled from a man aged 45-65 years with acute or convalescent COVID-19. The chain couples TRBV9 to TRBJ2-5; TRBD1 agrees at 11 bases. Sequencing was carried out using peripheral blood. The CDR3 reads CASSPTGTGGEETQYF. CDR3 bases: TGTGCCAGCAGCCCAACCGGGACAGGGGGTGAAGAGACCCAGTACTTC.